The 24 T cell receptor beta chains listed next were all sequenced from one sample in a study of blood T cells in healthy people across ages. The use of a sample-barcoded 5' primer and a J-beta primer mix characterized a second PCR of about 7 to 12 cycles. TCRdb fed the 5' RACE reads into MiXCR, producing one record per CDR3 protein. The sample lists approximately 1.5 million distinct CDR3 sequences; approximately 43% were seen once. Input material: blood. The receptors come from a woman aged 18-30 years in good health.

The V and J genes are TRBV7-2 and TRBJ2-3; 7 bases are shared with TRBD1. The J segment lost 6 bases and the V segment lost 7 bases, leaving 10 bases of the junction unmatched. The CDR3 extends over 14 amino acids. In germline, CDR1 is SGHTA, CDR2 FQGNSA. CDR3 in DNA: TGTGCCAGCATCTCGACAGGGCCCCCGGATACGCAGTATTTT. It translates to CASISTGPPDTQYF.

The V call is TRBV3-1, the J call TRBJ2-5; D is possibly TRBD1 (6 bases). The CDR3 contains 15 residues. The germline V gene encodes CDR1 LGHDT and CDR2 YNNKEL (reference sequence). V lost 7 bases to trimming and J lost 5 bases, with 20 bases between them. The CDR3 bases are TGTGCCAGCATGGTCCGGGACAACGCAGGGGAGACCCAGTACTTC. It yields the protein CASMVRDNAGETQYF.

The chain has TRBV15 and TRBJ2-7; TRBD2 is a possible D gene (5 bases). Germline lookup yields CDR1 LNHNV and CDR2 YYDKDF (reference sequence). This CDR3 contains 17 residues. Trimming took 0 bases from V and 3 from J, leaving 18 bases between them. CDR3 protein: CATSRETGFLHYYEQYF. The CDR3 nucleotides are TGTGCCACCAGCAGAGAAACGGGGTTTCTCCATTACTACGAGCAGTACTTC.

In its sample, this clonotype was seen a few times. The chain links TRBV6-1 to TRBJ2-1; D is perhaps TRBD2 (7 bases). This CDR3 is built from 16 residues. V was trimmed by 2 bases and J by 2 bases, leaving 13 bases between them. The V gene's germline CDR1 is MNHNS and CDR2 SASEGT. The CDR3 DNA follows: TGTGCCAGCAGTGAACAAAGGGGGGGTCCCTACAATGAGCAGTTCTTC. This codes for CASSEQRGGPYNEQFF.

This clonotype was detected only a few times. CDR3 in DNA: TGCAGTGCTTCCCTCGCGGGGACAGGAAGCTCCTACAATGAGCAGTTCTTC. Amino acid sequence: CSASLAGTGSSYNEQFF. The chain employs TRBV20-1 and TRBJ2-1, with 8 bases matching TRBD1. The germline gives CDR1 DFQATT, CDR2 SNEGSKA (reference sequence). The CDR3 length is 17 residues. The trim removed 5 bases at V and 0 bases at J, leaving 12 bases unmatched.

The chain combines TRBV15 with TRBJ1-1; D is ambiguous. The V and J ends lost 6 bases and 0 bases respectively, with 8 bases between them. The CDR3 is made up of 13 amino acids. Germline CDR1 and CDR2: LNHNV and YYDKDF (reference sequence). The CDR3 spells CATRTRLNTEAFF. In DNA form, the CDR3 reads TGTGCCACCAGAACAAGGCTGAACACTGAAGCTTTCTTT. Using reference TRBV15 and TRBJ1-1 for the parts outside the CDR3, the full variable domain is DAMVIQNPRYQVTQFGKPVTLSCSQTLNHNVMYWYQQKSSQAPKLLFHYYDKDFNNEADTPDNFQSRRPNTSFCFLDIRSPGLGDTAMYLCATRTRLNTEAFFGQGTRLTVV.

This clonotype appeared many times. This chain uses TRBV7-2 with TRBJ2-3; the D is unclear. The V end lost 5 bases, the J end lost 0 bases, and 12 bases lay between the germline ends. Germline assignment: CDR1 SGHTA and CDR2 FQGNSA. The CDR3 covers 15 residues. CDR3 loop: CASSPPGLSTDTQYF. The CDR3 bases are TGTGCCAGCAGCCCGCCGGGCCTTAGCACAGATACGCAGTATTTT.

This clonotype occurred a few times. DNA of the CDR3: TGTGCCAGCAGCTTCGGTTTGGGGGTCTCCTACGAGCAGTACTTC. The encoded protein is CASSFGLGVSYEQYF. The V call is TRBV7-2, the J call TRBJ2-7; D may match TRBD1 or TRBD2 (5 bases each). V was clipped by 3 bases and J by 0 bases, with 12 bases between them. The CDR3 covers 15 residues. Germline V gene lookup returns CDR1 SGHTA and CDR2 FQGNSA.

V is TRBV27 and J is TRBJ2-3; 12 bases map to TRBD2. V lost 9 bases and J lost 4; bases outside the gene matches: 5. The CDR3 covers 14 residues. CDR1 is MNHEY and CDR2 is SMNVEV in the germline V gene (reference sequence). Here the CDR3 reads CASRLAGVPDTQYF. CDR3 in DNA: TGTGCCAGTCGACTAGCGGGAGTCCCAGATACGCAGTATTTT.

This clonotype appeared a few times. V and J are TRBV28 and TRBJ1-1, with D unresolved. Germline lookup yields CDR1 MDHEN and CDR2 SYDVKM. The CDR3 loop spans 12 amino acids. Trimming left V 7 bases short and J 0 bases short, with 6 bases between. DNA for the CDR3: TGTGCCAGCACCAGCCTGAACACTGAAGCTTTCTTT. Residues: CASTSLNTEAFF. Drawing the rest from reference TRBV28 and TRBJ1-1, the complete variable domain is DVKVTQSSRYLVKRTGEKVFLECVQDMDHENMFWYRQDPGLGLRLIYFSYDVKMKEKGDIPEGYSVSREKKERFSLILESASTNQTSMYLCASTSLNTEAFFGQGTRLTVV.

The chain combines TRBV20-1 with TRBJ2-3; tentative D call: TRBD2 (6 bases). Trimming removed 5 bases at V and 2 bases at J, with 11 bases between. The germline V gene encodes CDR1 DFQATT and CDR2 SNEGSKA (reference sequence). The CDR3 contains 13 residues. This CDR3 is CSALRELTDTQYF. CDR3 DNA: TGCAGTGCTCTTCGGGAGCTCACAGATACGCAGTATTTT.

The V gene is TRBV7-9, the J gene TRBJ1-5; 7 bases map to TRBD1. The CDR3 spans 15 residues. Germline V gene data show CDR1 as SEHNR and CDR2 as FQNEAQ (reference sequence). Trimming removed 5 bases from V and 6 bases from J; junction bases left unmatched: 10. CDR3 amino acids: CASSTTGYGSQPQHF. The CDR3, as DNA: TGTGCCAGCAGCACGACAGGGTATGGCAGTCAGCCCCAGCATTTT.

The chain joins TRBV28 to TRBJ2-5, with D unclear. Germline CDR1 and CDR2: MDHEN and SYDVKM. V lost 8 bases and J lost 1, with 11 bases in between. This CDR3 has 13 amino acids. The CDR3 sequence: CASGPPVQETQYF. The CDR3 DNA sequence: TGTGCCAGCGGCCCCCCTGTCCAAGAGACCCAGTACTTC. The complete variable domain, with remaining parts taken from reference TRBV28 and TRBJ2-5, reads DVKVTQSSRYLVKRTGEKVFLECVQDMDHENMFWYRQDPGLGLRLIYFSYDVKMKEKGDIPEGYSVSREKKERFSLILESASTNQTSMYLCASGPPVQETQYFGPGTRLLVL.

The rearrangement links TRBV7-3 to TRBJ2-3, with D possibly being TRBD1 (6 bases). Trimming cost V 1 base and J 0 bases, with 14 bases left between them. CDR3 length: 17 amino acids. Germline CDR1 SGHTA, CDR2 FQGTGA. This chain's CDR3 is CASSLIPQGPSTDTQYF. The CDR3 DNA sequence: TGTGCCAGCAGCTTAATACCCCAGGGGCCTAGCACAGATACGCAGTATTTT.

V is TRBV24-1 and J is TRBJ2-7; TRBD2 aligns across 8 bases. The CDR3 runs 17 residues. Germline V gene data show CDR1 as KGHDR and CDR2 as SFDVKD. The V and J ends lost 3 bases and 7 bases, in that order; junction bases with no gene match: 16. The CDR3 spells CATSDPQRESSYNEQYF. The DNA for the CDR3 is TGTGCCACCAGTGATCCCCAGCGGGAGAGCTCCTACAATGAGCAGTACTTC.

V gene TRBV20-1 combines with J gene TRBJ2-2, with unresolved D. This CDR3 has 13 residues. Germline CDR1 and CDR2: DFQATT and SNEGSKA (reference sequence). The germline V and J ends were trimmed by 1 base and 1 base, with 4 bases remaining between them. The CDR3 region is CSARVLNTGELFF. CDR3 nucleotide sequence: TGCAGTGCTAGAGTGCTGAACACCGGGGAGCTGTTTTTT.

This clonotype was found many times. This chain links TRBV4-3 with TRBJ2-1; weak D call: TRBD2 (5 bases). Germline V gene lookup returns CDR1 LGHNA and CDR2 YSLEER. CDR3 length equals 19 residues. V gave up 3 bases and J gave up 8 bases, with 29 bases separating them. The CDR3 reads CASSQVFLVRPPEVHEQFF. Here the CDR3 DNA reads TGCGCCAGCAGCCAGGTCTTTTTAGTGAGGCCCCCGGAGGTCCATGAGCAGTTCTTC.

A remark on this clonotype: A much larger clone lies one base from this, so it may be a read error. The CDR3 sequence is CAGSQQGSYGYTF. CDR3 bases: TGCGCCGGCAGCCAACAGGGAAGCTATGGCTACACCTTC. J is TRBJ1-2 and V is TRBV4-1; D perhaps matches TRBD1 (6 bases). The germline CDR1 and CDR2 sequences are MGHRA and YSYEKL. The CDR3 has 13 residues.

V usage is TRBV6-6 and J usage is TRBJ1-6; no definite D call. V lost 5 bases, J lost 10 bases, and 15 bases lay in between. Germline V CDR1 and CDR2: MNHNY, SVGAGI (reference sequence). The CDR3 contains 14 residues. The CDR3 bases are TGTGCCAGCAGTATCAGCGGTAGGGAGTCACCCCTCCACTTT. Translating it yields CASSISGRESPLHF.

The chain uses TRBV4-1 and TRBJ2-1; a weak D match, TRBD1 (5 bases). Germline CDR1 reads MGHRA; CDR2 reads YSYEKL. With 2 bases removed from V and 8 bases from J, the gap between germline ends came to 16 bases. The CDR3 has 15 amino acids. CDR3 DNA sequence: TGCGCCAGCAGCCAAATCGGCAGGGCTGGGGATGAGCAGTTCTTC. This sequence encodes CASSQIGRAGDEQFF.

This clonotype was detected only a few times. This chain uses TRBV7-6 with TRBJ2-3; a possible D gene is TRBD2 (7 bases). The V gene lost 2 bases and the J gene lost 1 base, with 16 bases spanning the gap. The CDR3 totals 17 residues. CDR1 and CDR2 (germline): SGHVS, FNYEAQ. As DNA, the CDR3 is TGTGCCAGCAGCTTACCCCCCGAGGGGGGGCGCACAGATACGCAGTATTTT. Translation: CASSLPPEGGRTDTQYF.

V gene TRBV5-1 combines with J gene TRBJ2-7, with D tentatively TRBD1 (6 bases). The germline V gene encodes CDR1 SGHRS and CDR2 YFSETQ. This CDR3 has 14 residues. V lost 0 bases to trimming and J lost 4 bases, with 11 bases between them. CDR3 in amino acids: CASSLDSGEYEQYF. In nucleotides, the CDR3 is TGCGCCAGCAGCTTGGACTCAGGGGAGTACGAGCAGTACTTC.

The chain is built from TRBV18 and TRBJ1-1; 7 nucleotides align to TRBD1. Germline V gene sequence: CDR1 KGHSH, CDR2 LQKENI. Germline trimming cut 2 bases from V and 3 bases from J; bases unmatched to any gene: 6. CDR3 length equals 15 residues. The DNA for the CDR3 is TGTGCCAGCTCACCAACCCAGGGGGGAGACACTGAAGCTTTCTTT. Protein: CASSPTQGGDTEAFF.

The genes are TRBV11-1 and TRBJ1-4; no reliable D call. Trimming pared 2 bases from V and 2 bases from J, leaving 15 bases between. The germline gives CDR1 SGHAT, CDR2 FQDESV (reference sequence). This CDR3 is 17 amino acids long. DNA of the CDR3: TGTGCCAGCAGCTTAACAATTCCAGCCGAGACTAATGAAAAACTGTTTTTT. This sequence encodes CASSLTIPAETNEKLFF.